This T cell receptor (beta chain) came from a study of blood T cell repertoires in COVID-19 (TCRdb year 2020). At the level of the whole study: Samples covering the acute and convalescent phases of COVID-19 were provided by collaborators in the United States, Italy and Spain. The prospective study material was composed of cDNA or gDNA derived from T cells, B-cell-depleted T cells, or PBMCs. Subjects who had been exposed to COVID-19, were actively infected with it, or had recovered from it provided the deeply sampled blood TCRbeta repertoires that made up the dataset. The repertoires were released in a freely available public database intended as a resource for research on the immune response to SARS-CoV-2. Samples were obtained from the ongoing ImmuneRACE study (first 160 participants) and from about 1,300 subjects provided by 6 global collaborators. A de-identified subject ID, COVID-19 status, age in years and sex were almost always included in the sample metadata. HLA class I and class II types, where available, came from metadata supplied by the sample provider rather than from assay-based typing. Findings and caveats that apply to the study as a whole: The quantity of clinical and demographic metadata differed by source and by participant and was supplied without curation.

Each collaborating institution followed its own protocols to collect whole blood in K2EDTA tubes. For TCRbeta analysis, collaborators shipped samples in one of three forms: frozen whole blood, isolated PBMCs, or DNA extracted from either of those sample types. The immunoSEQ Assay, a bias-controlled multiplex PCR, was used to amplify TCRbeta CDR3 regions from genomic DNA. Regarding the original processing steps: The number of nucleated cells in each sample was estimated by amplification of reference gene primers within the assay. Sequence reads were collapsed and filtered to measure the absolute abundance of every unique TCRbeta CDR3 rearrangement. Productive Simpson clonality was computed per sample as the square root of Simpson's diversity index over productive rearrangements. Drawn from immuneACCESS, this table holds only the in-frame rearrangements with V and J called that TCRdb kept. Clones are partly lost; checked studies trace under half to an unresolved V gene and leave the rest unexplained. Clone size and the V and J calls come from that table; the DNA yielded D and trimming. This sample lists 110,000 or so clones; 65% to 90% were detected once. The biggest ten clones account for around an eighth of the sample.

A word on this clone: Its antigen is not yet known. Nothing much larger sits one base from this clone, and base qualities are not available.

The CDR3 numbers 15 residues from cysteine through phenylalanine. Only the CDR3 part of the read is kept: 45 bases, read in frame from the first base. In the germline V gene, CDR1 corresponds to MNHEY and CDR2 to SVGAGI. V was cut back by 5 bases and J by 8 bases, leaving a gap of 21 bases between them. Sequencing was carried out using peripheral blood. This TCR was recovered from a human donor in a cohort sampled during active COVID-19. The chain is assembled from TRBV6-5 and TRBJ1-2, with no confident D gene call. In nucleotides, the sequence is TGTGCCAGCAGTCCTTTCGACGGGAACTCGGGAGGCTACACCTTC. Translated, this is CASSPFDGNSGGYTF.